This T cell receptor beta chain was sequenced in a study of brain T cells in children with intractable seizures. The J segment lost 6 bases and the V segment lost 5 bases, leaving 5 bases of the junction unmatched. Germline V gene data show CDR1 as SGHVS and CDR2 as FQNEAQ. The CDR3 runs 15 residues. Study findings and constraints: Absence of clones before surgery may stem from lower sequencing depth.

Time point given: blood from clinic visit 5 months post-surgery; TSC patient then seizure free. The sequenced cases were selected for having the highest brain T cell transcript signatures. Measured with immunoSEQ multiplex PCR; TCRdb has only the in-frame clones, and not every one. The sample contains 340,000 or so clones, 93% of which appear only once. A remark on this clone: No antigen is known for it.

V is TRBV7-8 and J is TRBJ2-3; 13 nucleotides match TRBD2. The material was peripheral blood, obtained more than 4 months after surgery. The sequence was collected from a boy in the first two years of life with tuberous sclerosis and intractable seizures. The CDR3 is CASSLGTSGTDTQYF. For the CDR3, the DNA is TGTGCCAGCAGCCTAGGGACTAGCGGGACGGATACGCAGTATTTT. The full variable domain, rest sourced from reference TRBV7-8 and TRBJ2-3, is GAGVSQSPRYKVAKRGQDVALRCDPISGHVSLFWYQQALGQGPEFLTYFQNEAQLDKSGLPSDRFFAERPEGSVSTLKIQRTQQEDSAVYLCASSLGTSGTDTQYFGPGTRLTVL.